This T cell receptor beta chain was profiled in a study of PD-L1 blockade in urothelial cancer (dated by TCRdb to about 2017). As for the study more broadly: All patients started therapy around 2014 and received atezolizumab 1,200 mg intravenously every 3 weeks. Durable clinical benefit meant progression-free survival longer than 6 months, and TCR features were also tested against progression-free and overall survival. The study, an exploratory multi-omic analysis, examined somatic, immune and clinical correlates of response to PD-L1 blockade with atezolizumab in urothelial cancer. Durable clinical benefit was achieved by nine patients and was not achieved by 20 patients. A median of about 140,000 T cells and tens of thousands of unique TCRs was obtained from blood samples, and a median clonality of approximately 0.08 was observed. Pretreatment blood TCR-seq was available for about 27 patients, at least one posttreatment blood collection was obtained for 24 patients, and tumor TCR-seq was available for 24 patients. Pretreatment tumor samples, along with matched peripheral blood collected serially before and after atezolizumab treatment, underwent TCR sequencing. Blood samples were analyzed at 3 weeks after treatment start (second dose) and at 6 weeks after treatment start. About 90% of the roughly 29 patients were males with bladder-origin urothelial cancer, and about two thirds of the roughly 30 reported a prior smoking history. An ECOG performance status of 0 or 1 was recorded for the patients, and 0 to 3 prior chemotherapy regimens had been received by the patients. In the same patients who had TCR sequencing, pretreatment tumors also underwent whole exome sequencing and RNA sequencing.

From cysteine to phenylalanine, the CDR3 is 15 amino acids long. The sequence is cut down to CDR3 DNA, 45 bases in frame from base 1. V is trimmed back by 0 bases and J by 4 bases, and the junction contains 3 bases that no gene match accounts for. The germline V gene encodes CDR1 SGHNT and CDR2 YYREEE (reference sequence). The time point label of this sample denotes: peripheral blood 6 weeks after treatment start. A cohort of about 30 patients with locally advanced or metastatic urothelial carcinoma, treated at Memorial Sloan Kettering on a trial protocol, was included. Peripheral blood mononuclear cells were collected pretreatment and during treatment, at between 1 and 8 total time points per patient. The Qiagen DNeasy Blood extraction kit was used to purify genomic DNA from total PBMCs and tumor samples. PBMCs were collected pretreatment and during treatment, and were isolated and stored as previously described.

Regarding this clone: This clone's antigen is unknown. Base quality data are lacking; no much larger clone is found one base away.

The research as a whole found: At 3 weeks after the start of treatment, tumor-associated TCR clones in peripheral blood had expanded more in patients with durable benefit (n ≈ 20, p = 0.022). A pretreatment peripheral blood TCR clonality below the median was linked to improved progression-free and overall survival. Because the sample size was small (n ≈ 27) and many exploratory analyses were performed, the results are intended to be hypothesis-generating.

Synthetic TCR analog templates were spiked into each PCR to estimate absolute template abundance from read counts. Using the immunoSEQ assay, TCRbeta CDR3 regions were amplified from genomic DNA with bias-controlled V and J gene primers. Sequencing of rearranged TCRbeta segments was done at approximately 20X coverage. Turning to the authors' computational methods: Clustering was used to correct sequencing errors, and CDR3s were annotated against IMGT so that V, D and J genes could be assigned. Downstream analyses used only productive TCRbeta rearrangements, leaving out any out-of-frame or stop-codon sequences. Clonality was computed as one minus Shannon entropy normalized by the log of the number of unique productive sequences. Fisher's exact test with Benjamini-Hochberg correction, at a threshold of adjusted p below 0.01, was used to find clones that differed between time points or between blood and tumor. TCRdb stores this immuneACCESS table with in-frame sequences only. Part of the clones is absent; in the studies checked, under half of the shortfall reflects unresolved V genes, and no reason is known for the rest. The V and J calls and clone size were taken over from that table, and D and trimming were inferred from the DNA. The sample table shows 75,000 to 100,000 clones, and roughly 85% are seen once. Around 8.1% of the sample rests with the top ten.

In this chain, TRBV5-4 is recombined with TRBJ2-3; TRBD2 agrees with 9 junctional bases. The TCR comes from a man aged 70-80 years with urothelial cancer. The input for sequencing was PBMCs, taken around atezolizumab (anti-PD-L1) treatment. The base sequence is TGTGCCAGCAGCTTGGCGGGACTAGCTGCAGATACGCAGTATTTT. This sequence encodes CASSLAGLAADTQYF.